Below, one T cell receptor beta chain is given with its context. Its antigen is not identified. Measured with immunoSEQ multiplex PCR; TCRdb has only the in-frame clones, and not every one. The sample has some 70,000 clones, roughly 89% seen once. Trimming took off 6 bases at V and 6 bases at J, with 20 bases between the two ends. This CDR3 is 15 amino acids long. CDR1 and CDR2 from the germline V gene are SNHLY and FYNNEI. The data were taken from a study of graft-versus-host responses after intestinal transplantation. Study-wide results and caveats: Early declines in HvG clones that occurred post-transplant were associated with peak circulating GvH clone levels. When patients had graft-donor T cell macrochimerism, their allografts held high graft-versus-host to host-versus-graft clonal ratios.

Each post-transplant marrow sample came from the posterior iliac crest or another site. The chain is built from TRBV2 and TRBJ1-1; D is unclear. The TCR was taken from a human patient who received an intestinal transplant, so some T cells may come from the graft donor. This material consisted of bone marrow, taken 734 days after intestinal transplantation. CDR3 amino acids: CASSRTPTAAPEAFF. The CDR3 coding sequence is TGTGCCAGCAGCCGAACGCCGACCGCAGCCCCTGAAGCTTTCTTT.